The 7 T cell receptor beta chains listed next were all sequenced from one sample in a study of blood T cell repertoires in COVID-19. The data were produced by immunoSEQ multiplex PCR, yet TCRdb's version contains in-frame clones alone and is incomplete. The data hold about 250,000 clones, with about 80% observed a single time. The sample was peripheral blood. The receptors derive from a woman aged 80 or over with acute or convalescent COVID-19.

This sequence joins TRBV19 and TRBJ1-5; 8 bases fit TRBD1. The V and J ends lost 6 bases and 4 bases, in that order; junction bases with no gene match: 5. CDR3 length: 14 amino acids. Germline loops: CDR1 LNHDA, CDR2 SQIVND (reference sequence). CDR3 bases: TGTGCCAGTAGGGACAGGGTCAGGAATCAGCCCCAGCATTTT. Its translation is CASRDRVRNQPQHF.

This clone was observed a few times. This chain connects TRBV11-2 to TRBJ2-1; tentatively, D is TRBD2 (6 bases). The CDR3 extends over 13 amino acids. The germline V gene has CDR1 SGHAT and CDR2 FQNNGV. Between the trimmed V and J ends, which lost 4 bases and 3 bases, there was a span of 7 bases. The DNA of the CDR3 is TGTGCCAGCAGCTCGGGACTCTACAATGAGCAGTTCTTC. Protein sequence: CASSSGLYNEQFF.

V gene TRBV6-4 combines with J gene TRBJ2-2; D is possibly TRBD1 (5 bases). The V gene's germline CDR1 is MRHNA and CDR2 SNTAGT. The CDR3 is 14 residues long. V shed 4 bases and J shed 2 bases, with 8 bases lying between them. This CDR3 reads CASSGQFNTGELFF. The CDR3 region has the DNA TGTGCCAGCAGTGGACAGTTTAACACCGGGGAGCTGTTTTTT.

V gene TRBV7-2 combines with J gene TRBJ2-4; 8 bases map to TRBD2. Trimming removed 5 bases from V and 6 bases from J; junction bases left unmatched: 9. The CDR3 totals 15 residues. Germline lookup yields CDR1 SGHTA and CDR2 FQGNSA. CDR3 in DNA: TGTGCCAGCAGCCCTGGGAGCGGGAGCGGAAACATTCAGTACTTC. Translated: CASSPGSGSGNIQYF.

V gene TRBV4-1 combines with J gene TRBJ2-7; a weak D match, TRBD1 (5 bases). V was pared by 5 bases and J by 6 bases, with 20 bases between. CDR1 and CDR2 (germline): MGHRA, YSYEKL. The CDR3 length is 15 residues. CDR3 residues: CASSSLGLSPLEQYF. The CDR3 DNA follows: TGCGCCAGCAGCTCTCTGGGGCTCTCCCCTCTCGAGCAGTACTTC.

This clone was observed a handful of times. The J gene is TRBJ2-5, the V gene TRBV6-4; 11 bases match TRBD2. The germline V gene has CDR1 MRHNA and CDR2 SNTAGT. Trimming at V came to 3 bases and at J to 1 base, leaving 1 base not matched to a gene. The CDR3 spans 15 residues. As DNA, the CDR3 is TGTGCCAGCAGTGAGACTAGCGGGGCCCAAGAGACCCAGTACTTC. It specifies CASSETSGAQETQYF.

The chain combines TRBV27 with TRBJ1-4; TRBD1 matches 11 bases. With V trimmed by 5 bases and J by 5 bases, 4 bases remained unmatched. This CDR3 has 15 residues. Germline CDR1 reads MNHEY; CDR2 reads SMNVEV (reference sequence). CDR3 DNA: TGTGCCAGCAGTCCCTGGACAGGGGGCAATGAAAAACTGTTTTTT. Residues: CASSPWTGGNEKLFF.